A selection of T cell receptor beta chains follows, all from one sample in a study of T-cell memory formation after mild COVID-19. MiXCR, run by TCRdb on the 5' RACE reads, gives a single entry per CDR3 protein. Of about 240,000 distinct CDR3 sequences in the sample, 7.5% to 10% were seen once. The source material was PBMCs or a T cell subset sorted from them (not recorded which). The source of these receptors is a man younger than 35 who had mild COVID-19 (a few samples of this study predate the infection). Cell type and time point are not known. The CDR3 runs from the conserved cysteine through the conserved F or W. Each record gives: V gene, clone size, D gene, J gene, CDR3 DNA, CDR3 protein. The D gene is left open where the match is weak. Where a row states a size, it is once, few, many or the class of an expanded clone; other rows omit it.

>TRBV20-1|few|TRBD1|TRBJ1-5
TGCAGTGCTTGGGGACAGGGACATCAGCCCCAGCATTTT
CSAWGQGHQPQHF
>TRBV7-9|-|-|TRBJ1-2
TGTGCCAGCAGCGACCCCGGGACGGCATATGGCTACACCTTC
CASSDPGTAYGYTF
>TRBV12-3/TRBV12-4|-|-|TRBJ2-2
TGTGCCAGCAGGGAGGGGAACACCGGGGAGCTGTTTTTT
CASREGNTGELFF
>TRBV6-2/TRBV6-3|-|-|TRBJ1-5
TGTGCCAGCAGGACACAGGGGCCCCAGCATTTT
CASRTQGPQHF
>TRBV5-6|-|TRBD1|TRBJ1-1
TGTGCCAGCAGCTTTGCAGGGGGCAGGTCTGAAGCTTTCTTT
CASSFAGGRSEAFF
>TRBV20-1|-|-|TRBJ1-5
TGCAGTGCTAGAGATCAGGGAGGGCTGCAGCCCCAGCATTTT
CSARDQGGLQPQHF
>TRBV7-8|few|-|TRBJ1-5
TGTGCCAGCAGAGTAGGGGTCTCCGACAGCCAAAATCAGCCCCAGCATTTT
CASRVGVSDSQNQPQHF
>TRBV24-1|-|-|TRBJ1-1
TGTGCCACCAGTGATTACAGGAACACTGAAGCTTTCTTT
CATSDYRNTEAFF
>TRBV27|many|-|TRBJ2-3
TGTGCCAGCAGTTCCTCAAGCACAGATACGCAGTATTTT
CASSSSSTDTQYF
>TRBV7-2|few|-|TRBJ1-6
TGTGCCAGCAGGCCTCTGGGGAATTCACCCCTCCACTTT
CASRPLGNSPLHF
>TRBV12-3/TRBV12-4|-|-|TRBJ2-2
TGTGCCAGCAGTTTACAGTACACCGGGGAGCTGTTTTTT
CASSLQYTGELFF
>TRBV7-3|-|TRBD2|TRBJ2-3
TGTGCCAGCAGCCCACTAGCGGGGGCCCACACAGATACGCAGTATTTT
CASSPLAGAHTDTQYF
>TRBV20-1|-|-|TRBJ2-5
TGCAGTGCTAGGGCGGAGACCCAGTACTTC
CSARAETQYF
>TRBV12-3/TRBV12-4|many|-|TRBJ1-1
TGTGCCAGCAGTTTAATGGTATCTGAAGCTTTCTTT
CASSLMVSEAFF
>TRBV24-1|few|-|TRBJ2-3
TGTGCCACCAGTGACTCTGGACTGGATACGCAGTATTTT
CATSDSGLDTQYF
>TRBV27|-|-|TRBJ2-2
TGTGCCACCCATCAGAGCGGCGCGAACACCGGGGAGCTGTTTTTT
CATHQSGANTGELFF
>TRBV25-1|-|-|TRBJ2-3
TGTGCCAGCAGTGAAGGGGGGACCTATCTTCAGTATTTT
CASSEGGTYLQYF
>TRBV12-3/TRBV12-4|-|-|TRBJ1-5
TGTGCCAGCAGTCTCCAGGCAAAGCCCCAGCATTTT
CASSLQAKPQHF